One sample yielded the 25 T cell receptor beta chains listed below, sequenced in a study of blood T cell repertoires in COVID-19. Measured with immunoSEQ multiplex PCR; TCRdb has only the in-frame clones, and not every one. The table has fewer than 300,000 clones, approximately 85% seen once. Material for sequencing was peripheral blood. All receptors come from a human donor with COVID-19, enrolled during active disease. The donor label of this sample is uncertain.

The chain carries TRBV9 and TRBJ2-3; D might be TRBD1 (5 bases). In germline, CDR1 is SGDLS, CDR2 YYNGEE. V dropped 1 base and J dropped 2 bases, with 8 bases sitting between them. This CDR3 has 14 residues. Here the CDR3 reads CASSVRQNTDTQYF. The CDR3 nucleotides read TGTGCCAGCAGCGTACGACAGAACACAGATACGCAGTATTTT.

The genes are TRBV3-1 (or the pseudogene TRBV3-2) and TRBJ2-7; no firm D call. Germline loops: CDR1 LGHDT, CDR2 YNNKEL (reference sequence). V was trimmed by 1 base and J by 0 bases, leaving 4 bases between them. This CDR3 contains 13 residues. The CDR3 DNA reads TGTGCCAGCAGCCAAGTGAGCTCCTACGAGCAGTACTTC. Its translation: CASSQVSSYEQYF.

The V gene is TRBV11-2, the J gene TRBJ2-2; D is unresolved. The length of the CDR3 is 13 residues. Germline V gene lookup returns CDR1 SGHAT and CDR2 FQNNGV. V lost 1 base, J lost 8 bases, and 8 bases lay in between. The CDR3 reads CASSLVSTGELFF. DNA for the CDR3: TGTGCCAGCAGCTTAGTTTCCACTGGGGAGCTGTTTTTT.

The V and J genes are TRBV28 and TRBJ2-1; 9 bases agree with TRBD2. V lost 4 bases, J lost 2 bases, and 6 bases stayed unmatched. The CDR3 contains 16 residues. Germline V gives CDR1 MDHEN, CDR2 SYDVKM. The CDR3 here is CASSSLSGRPYNEQFF. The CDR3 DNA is TGTGCCAGCAGTTCGCTAAGCGGGAGGCCCTACAATGAGCAGTTCTTC.

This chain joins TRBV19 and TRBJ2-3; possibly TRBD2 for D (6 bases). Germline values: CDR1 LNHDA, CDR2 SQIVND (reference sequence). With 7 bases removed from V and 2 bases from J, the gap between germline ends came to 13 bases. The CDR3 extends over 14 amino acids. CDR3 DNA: TGTGCCAGTAATACGGGAGAGACCACAGATACGCAGTATTTT. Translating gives CASNTGETTDTQYF.

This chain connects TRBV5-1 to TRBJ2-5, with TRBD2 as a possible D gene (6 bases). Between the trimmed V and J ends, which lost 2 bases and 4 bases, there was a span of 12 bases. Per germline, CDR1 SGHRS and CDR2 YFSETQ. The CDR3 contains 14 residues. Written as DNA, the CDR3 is TGCGCCAGCAGCTTCAGCCGACTAGGAGAGACCCAGTACTTC. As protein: CASSFSRLGETQYF. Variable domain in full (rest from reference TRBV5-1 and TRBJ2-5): KAGVTQTPRYLIKTRGQQVTLSCSPISGHRSVSWYQQTPGQGLQFLFEYFSETQRNKGNFPGRFSGRQFSNSRSEMNVSTLELGDSALYLCASSFSRLGETQYFGPGTRLLVL.

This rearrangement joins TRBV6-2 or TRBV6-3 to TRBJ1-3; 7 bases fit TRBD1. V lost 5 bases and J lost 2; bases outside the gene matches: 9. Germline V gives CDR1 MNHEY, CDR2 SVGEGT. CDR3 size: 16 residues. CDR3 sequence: CASSRRTGETGNTIYF. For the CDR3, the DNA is TGTGCCAGCAGTCGGCGTACAGGGGAGACTGGAAACACCATATATTTT.

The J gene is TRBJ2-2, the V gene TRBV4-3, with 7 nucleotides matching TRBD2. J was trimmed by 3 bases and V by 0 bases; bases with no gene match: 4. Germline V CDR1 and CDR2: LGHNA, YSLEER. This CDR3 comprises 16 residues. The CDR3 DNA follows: TGCGCCAGCAGCCAAGAGCTAGCGGTTTACACCGGGGAGCTGTTTTTT. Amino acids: CASSQELAVYTGELFF.

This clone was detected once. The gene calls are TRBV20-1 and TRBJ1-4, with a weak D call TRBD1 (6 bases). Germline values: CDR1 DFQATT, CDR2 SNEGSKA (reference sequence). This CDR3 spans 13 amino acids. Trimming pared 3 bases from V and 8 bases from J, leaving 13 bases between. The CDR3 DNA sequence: TGCAGTGCTAGTAGGCCAGGGGAAGAAAAACTGTTTTTT. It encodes CSASRPGEEKLFF.

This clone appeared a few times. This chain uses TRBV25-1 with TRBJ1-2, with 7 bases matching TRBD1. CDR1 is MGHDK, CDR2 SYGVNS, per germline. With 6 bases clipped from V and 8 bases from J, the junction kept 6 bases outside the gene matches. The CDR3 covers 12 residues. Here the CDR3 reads CASRRGGGGYTF. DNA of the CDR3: TGTGCCAGCAGAAGAGGGGGCGGGGGCTACACCTTC.

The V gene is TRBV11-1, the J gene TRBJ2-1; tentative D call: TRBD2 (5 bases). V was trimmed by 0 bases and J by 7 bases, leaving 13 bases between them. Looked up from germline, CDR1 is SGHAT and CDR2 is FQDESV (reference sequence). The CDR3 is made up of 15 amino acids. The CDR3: CASSLAAVLINEQFF. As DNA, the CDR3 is TGTGCCAGCAGCTTAGCAGCGGTCCTTATAAATGAGCAGTTCTTC.

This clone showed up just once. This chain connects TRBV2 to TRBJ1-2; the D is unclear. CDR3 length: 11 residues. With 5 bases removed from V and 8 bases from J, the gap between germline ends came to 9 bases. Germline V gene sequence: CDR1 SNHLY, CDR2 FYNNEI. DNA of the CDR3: TGTGCCAGCAGTCGAGACATAGGCTACACCTTC. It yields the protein CASSRDIGYTF.

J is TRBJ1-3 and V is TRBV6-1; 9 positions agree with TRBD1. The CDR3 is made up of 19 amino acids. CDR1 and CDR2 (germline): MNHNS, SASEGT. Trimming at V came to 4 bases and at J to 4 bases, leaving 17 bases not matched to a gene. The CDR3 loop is CASSGSIYNRGPAGNTIYF. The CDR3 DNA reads TGTGCCAGCAGTGGGTCGATATACAACAGGGGGCCCGCCGGAAACACCATATATTTT.

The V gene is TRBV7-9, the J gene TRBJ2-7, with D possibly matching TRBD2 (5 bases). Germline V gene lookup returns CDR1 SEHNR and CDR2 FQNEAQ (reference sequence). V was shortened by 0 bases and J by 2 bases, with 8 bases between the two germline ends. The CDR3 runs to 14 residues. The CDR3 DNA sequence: TGTGCCAGCAGCTTAGCGGGAGCACCCTACGAGCAGTACTTC. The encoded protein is CASSLAGAPYEQYF.

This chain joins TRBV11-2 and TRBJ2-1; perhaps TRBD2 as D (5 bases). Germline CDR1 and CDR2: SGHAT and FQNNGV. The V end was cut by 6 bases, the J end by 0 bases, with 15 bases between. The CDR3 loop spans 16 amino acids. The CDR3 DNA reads TGTGCCAGCAGGCGGGTGCGGTTTAGCTCCTACAATGAGCAGTTCTTC. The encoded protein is CASRRVRFSSYNEQFF.

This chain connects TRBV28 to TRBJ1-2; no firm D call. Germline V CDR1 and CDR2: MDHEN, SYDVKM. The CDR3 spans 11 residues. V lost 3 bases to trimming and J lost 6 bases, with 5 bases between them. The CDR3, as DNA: TGTGCCAGCAGTTTTAATGATGGCTACACCTTC. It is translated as CASSFNDGYTF.

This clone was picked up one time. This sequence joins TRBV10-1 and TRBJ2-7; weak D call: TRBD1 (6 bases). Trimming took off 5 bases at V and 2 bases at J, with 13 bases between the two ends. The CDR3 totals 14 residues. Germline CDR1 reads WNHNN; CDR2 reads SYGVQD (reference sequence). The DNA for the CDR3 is TGCGCCAGCAGTCCCCACAGGGACCCCTACGAGCAGTACTTC. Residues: CASSPHRDPYEQYF.

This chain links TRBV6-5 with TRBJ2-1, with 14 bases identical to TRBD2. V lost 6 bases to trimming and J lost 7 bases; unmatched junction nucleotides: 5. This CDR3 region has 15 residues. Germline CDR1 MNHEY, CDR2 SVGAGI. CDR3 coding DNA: TGTGCCAGCAGGGGGACTAGCGGGAGACGAAATGAGCAGTTCTTC. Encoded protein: CASRGTSGRRNEQFF.

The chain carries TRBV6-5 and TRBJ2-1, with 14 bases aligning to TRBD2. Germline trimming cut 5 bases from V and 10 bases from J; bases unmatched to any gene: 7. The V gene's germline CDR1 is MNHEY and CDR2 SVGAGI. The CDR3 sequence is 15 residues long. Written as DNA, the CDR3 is TGTGCCAGCAGTAGGACTAGCGGGAGGCCCGTAGAGCAGTTCTTC. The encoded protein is CASSRTSGRPVEQFF.

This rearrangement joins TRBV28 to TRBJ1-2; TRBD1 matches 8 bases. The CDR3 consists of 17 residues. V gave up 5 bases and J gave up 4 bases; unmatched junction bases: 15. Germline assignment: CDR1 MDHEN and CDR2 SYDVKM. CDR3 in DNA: TGTGCCAGCAGTCCCCTCAGGGGGCGTTCGGGGATCTATGGCTACACCTTC. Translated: CASSPLRGRSGIYGYTF.

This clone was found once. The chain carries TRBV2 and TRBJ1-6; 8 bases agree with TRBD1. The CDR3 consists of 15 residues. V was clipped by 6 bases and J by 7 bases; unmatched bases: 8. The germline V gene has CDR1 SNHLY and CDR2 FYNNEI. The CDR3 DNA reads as TGTGCCAGCAGGACCCGACAGGGGAGGAATTCACCCCTCCACTTT. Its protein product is CASRTRQGRNSPLHF. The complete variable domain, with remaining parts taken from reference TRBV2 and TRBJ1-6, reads EPEVTQTPSHQVTQMGQEVILRCVPISNHLYFYWYRQILGQKVEFLVSFYNNEISEKSEIFDDQFSVERPDGSNFTLKIRSTKLEDSAMYFCASRTRQGRNSPLHFGNGTRLTVT.

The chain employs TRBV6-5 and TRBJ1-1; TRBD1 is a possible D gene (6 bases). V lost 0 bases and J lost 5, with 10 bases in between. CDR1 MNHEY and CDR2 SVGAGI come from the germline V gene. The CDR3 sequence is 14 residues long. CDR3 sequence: CASSYSFGQTEAFF. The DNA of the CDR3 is TGTGCCAGCAGTTACTCTTTCGGACAGACTGAAGCTTTCTTT.

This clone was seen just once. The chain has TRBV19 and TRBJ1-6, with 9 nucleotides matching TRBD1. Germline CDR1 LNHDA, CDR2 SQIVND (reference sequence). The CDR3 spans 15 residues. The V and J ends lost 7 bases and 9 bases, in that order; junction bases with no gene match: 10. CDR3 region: CASKGQGQTTSPLHF. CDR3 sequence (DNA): TGTGCCAGTAAGGGACAGGGACAAACTACTTCACCCCTCCACTTT. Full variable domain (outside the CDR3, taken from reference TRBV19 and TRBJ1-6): DGGITQSPKYLFRKEGQNVTLSCEQNLNHDAMYWYRQDPGQGLRLIYYSQIVNDFQKGDIAEGYSVSREKKESFPLTVTSAQKNPTAFYLCASKGQGQTTSPLHFGNGTRLTVT.

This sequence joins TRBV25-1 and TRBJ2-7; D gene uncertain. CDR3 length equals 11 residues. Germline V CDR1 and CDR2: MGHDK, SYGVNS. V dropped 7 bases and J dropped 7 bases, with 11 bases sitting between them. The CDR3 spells CASIRGVEQYF. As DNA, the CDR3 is TGTGCCAGCATCCGAGGAGTGGAGCAGTACTTC.

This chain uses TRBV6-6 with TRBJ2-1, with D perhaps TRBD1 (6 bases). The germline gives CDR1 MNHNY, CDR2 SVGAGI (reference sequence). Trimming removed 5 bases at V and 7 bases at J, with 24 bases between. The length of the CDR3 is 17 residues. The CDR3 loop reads CASSPLGVFSRGNEQFF. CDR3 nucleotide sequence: TGTGCCAGCAGTCCCTTGGGTGTCTTTTCGAGGGGGAATGAGCAGTTCTTC.